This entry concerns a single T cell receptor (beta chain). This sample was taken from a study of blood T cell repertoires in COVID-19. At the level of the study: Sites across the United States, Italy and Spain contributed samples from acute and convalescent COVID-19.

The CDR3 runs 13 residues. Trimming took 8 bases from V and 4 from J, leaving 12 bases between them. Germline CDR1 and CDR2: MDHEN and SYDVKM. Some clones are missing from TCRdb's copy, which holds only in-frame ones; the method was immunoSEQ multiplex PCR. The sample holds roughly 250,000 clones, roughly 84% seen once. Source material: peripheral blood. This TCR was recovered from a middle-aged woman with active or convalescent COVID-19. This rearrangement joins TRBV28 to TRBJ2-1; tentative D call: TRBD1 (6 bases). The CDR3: CASGGHPYNEQFF. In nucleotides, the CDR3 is TGTGCCAGCGGGGGACATCCTTACAATGAGCAGTTCTTC.